This T cell receptor beta chain came from a study of T cells in Graves' hyperthyroidism and ophthalmopathy. The CDR3 loop spans 14 amino acids. The V gene's germline CDR1 is KGHDR and CDR2 SFDVKD. The ends lost 5 bases at V and 5 bases at J; junction bases unmatched: 5. Amplified TCR beta CDR3 regions came from RNA transcripts. Carried out on the TCR CDR3, a first-round RT-PCR used the HTBI primer set. One entry per CDR3 protein, called by TCRdb with MiXCR from the multiplex PCR reads. The sample includes 550,000 to 850,000 distinct CDR3 sequences, around 19% of them seen just once. This TCR was recovered from a woman between 45 and 65 years old with Graves' hyperthyroidism that later progressed to Graves' ophthalmopathy. The chain recombines TRBV24-1 with TRBJ2-5, with 9 bases aligning to TRBD1. Sequenced input: blood. For the CDR3, the DNA is TGTGCCACCAGTGGAAGCGACAGGGGGGAGACCCAGTACTTC. Translated: CATSGSDRGETQYF.